This TCR beta chain came from a study of Graves' ophthalmopathy and Graves' hyperthyroidism. Beta-chain TCR CDR3 regions were amplified from RNA transcripts. An initial RT-PCR round employing HTBI primers preceded a second-round multiplex PCR. Each CDR3 protein gets one entry after TCRdb re-called the multiplex PCR reads with MiXCR. The sample has about 740,000 distinct CDR3 sequences; around 40% are singletons. This clonotype was seen repeatedly, ten times or more. Looked up from germline, CDR1 is ENHRY and CDR2 is SYGVKD. CDR3 size: 15 residues. After removal of 11 bases from V and 7 bases from J, the junction contained 14 bases not matched to a gene.

Sequenced sample: peripheral blood. The chain joins TRBV10-3 to TRBJ1-3; the match to TRBD1 covers 10 bases. The source is an adult man with Graves' ophthalmopathy. CDR3 sequence reads: CAVQTGGFLANTIYF. The CDR3, as DNA: TGTGCCGTTCAGACAGGGGGCTTCCTAGCGAACACCATATATTTT.